These 20 T cell receptor beta chains came from one sample sequenced in a study of OX40 agonist ivuxolimab in advanced cancers. TCRdb's copy holds only in-frame clones and misses some; the assay was immunoSEQ multiplex PCR. The sample consists of several thousand clones, just under 70% of them appearing once. Here the sequenced sample was CD4+ or CD8+ T cells sorted from blood, taken in a trial of the OX40 agonist ivuxolimab. All receptors come from an adult with an advanced solid tumor such as melanoma, head and neck, liver or kidney cancer.

This chain joins TRBV5-5 and TRBJ2-2, with D unclear. From germline, CDR1 is SGHKS and CDR2 YYEKEE (reference sequence). This CDR3 spans 12 amino acids. The ends were cut back, 3 bases at V and 4 bases at J, with 4 bases in the middle. The CDR3: CASSSGTGELFF. Here the CDR3 DNA reads TGTGCCAGCAGCTCAGGCACCGGGGAGCTGTTTTTT.

This sequence joins TRBV5-1 and TRBJ1-1; unclear D gene. There are 13 residues in the CDR3. CDR1 SGHRS and CDR2 YFSETQ come from the germline V gene. V was shortened by 0 bases and J by 6 bases, with 9 bases between the two germline ends. The CDR3 reads CASSLGPSAEAFF. CDR3 coding DNA: TGCGCCAGCAGCTTGGGTCCCTCCGCTGAAGCTTTCTTT. The entire variable domain, with the rest obtained from reference TRBV5-1 and TRBJ1-1, is as follows: KAGVTQTPRYLIKTRGQQVTLSCSPISGHRSVSWYQQTPGQGLQFLFEYFSETQRNKGNFPGRFSGRQFSNSRSEMNVSTLELGDSALYLCASSLGPSAEAFFGQGTRLTVV.

This clone was seen only a few times. Different DNA sequences within this sample yield the same CDR3. The gene calls are TRBV7-9 and TRBJ2-4, with 7 bases matching TRBD1. J gave up 0 bases and V 4 bases, and 6 bases lay outside the gene matches. Germline V gives CDR1 SEHNR, CDR2 FQNEAQ (reference sequence). The CDR3 is made up of 16 amino acids. DNA of the CDR3: TGTGCCAGCAGCTCCACGGGACAGCTAGCCAAAAACATTCAGTACTTC. As protein: CASSSTGQLAKNIQYF. The whole variable domain, remainder taken from reference TRBV7-9 and TRBJ2-4, is DTGVSQNPRHKITKRGQNVTFRCDPISEHNRLYWYRQTLGQGPEFLTYFQNEAQLEKSRLLSDRFSAERPKGSFSTLEIQRTEQGDSAMYLCASSSTGQLAKNIQYFGAGTRLSVL.

The V gene is TRBV28, the J gene TRBJ2-2; a weak D match, TRBD2 (6 bases). Germline CDR1 and CDR2: MDHEN and SYDVKM. Trimming left V 2 bases short and J 5 bases short, with 21 bases between. The CDR3 contains 18 residues. CDR3 in DNA: TGTGCCAGCAGTTTACCGCCTTATCGGGAGAAGGGGACCGGGGAGCTGTTTTTT. This translates into CASSLPPYREKGTGELFF.

The rearrangement joins TRBV15 to TRBJ2-5; 7 bases fit TRBD2. V trimming: 0 bases; J trimming: 1 base; junction bases outside the gene matches: 2. From germline, CDR1 is LNHNV and CDR2 YYDKDF (reference sequence). There are 15 residues in the CDR3. The CDR3 bases are TGTGCCACCAGCAGAGAGGGGACTATCCAAGAGACCCAGTACTTC. Encoded protein: CATSREGTIQETQYF.

The rearrangement joins TRBV2 to TRBJ1-6; TRBD1 is a possible D gene (6 bases). Per the germline V gene, CDR1 is SNHLY and CDR2 is FYNNEI. The V gene lost 11 bases and the J gene lost 5 bases, with 13 bases spanning the gap. This CDR3 region has 13 residues. The CDR3 DNA follows: TGTGCCCGGGGACCAGGGGATAATTCACCCCTCCACTTT. Its protein product is CARGPGDNSPLHF.

This CDR3 reads CASSFMGYEQYF. Here the CDR3 DNA reads TGTGCCAGCAGTTTCATGGGCTACGAGCAGTACTTC. The chain combines TRBV27 with TRBJ2-7; D ambiguous. CDR1 is MNHEY and CDR2 is SMNVEV in the germline V gene (reference sequence). The ends were cut back, 3 bases at V and 3 bases at J, with 6 bases in the middle. This CDR3 spans 12 amino acids.

The table lists this clone with a few counts. The chain is built from TRBV9 and TRBJ2-1, with 13 bases aligning to TRBD2. CDR1 and CDR2 (germline): SGDLS, YYNGEE. This CDR3 region has 14 residues. V lost 3 bases, J lost 9 bases, and 3 bases stayed unmatched. The CDR3 region is CASSGTSGSLEQFF. Here the CDR3 DNA reads TGTGCCAGCAGCGGGACTAGCGGGAGTCTTGAGCAGTTCTTC.

V is TRBV7-2 and J is TRBJ2-7; the D gene is possibly TRBD2 (6 bases). The CDR3 covers 12 residues. V was shortened by 4 bases and J by 7 bases, with 11 bases between the two germline ends. Germline V gives CDR1 SGHTA, CDR2 FQGNSA. The CDR3 region has the DNA TGTGCCAGCAGCTGGGGCGGAGGGGAGCAGTACTTC. Translating gives CASSWGGGEQYF. The variable domain in full, with the rest retrieved from reference TRBV7-2 and TRBJ2-7, is GAGVSQSPSNKVTEKGKDVELRCDPISGHTALYWYRQSLGQGLEFLIYFQGNSAPDKSGLPSDRFSAERTGGSVSTLTIQRTQQEDSAVYLCASSWGGGEQYFGPGTRLTVT.

This clone appeared a few times. CDR3 protein: CASSLARGQGAISYEQYF. The CDR3 region has the DNA TGTGCCAGCAGCTTAGCCAGGGGACAGGGGGCTATCTCCTACGAGCAGTACTTC. V is TRBV7-2 and J is TRBJ2-7, with 12 bases identical to TRBD1. Trimming took 0 bases from V and 0 from J; bases not matched to a gene: 6. Germline V gene lookup returns CDR1 SGHTA and CDR2 FQGNSA. CDR3 size: 18 residues.

The chain recombines TRBV19 with TRBJ2-1, with D perhaps matching TRBD1 (6 bases). CDR1 LNHDA and CDR2 SQIVND come from the germline V gene (reference sequence). V lost 6 bases, J lost 8 bases, and 11 bases lay in between. The CDR3 is 12 residues long. CDR3 residues: CASRQGWDEQFF. The CDR3 DNA reads TGTGCCAGTAGGCAGGGGTGGGATGAGCAGTTCTTC.

This clone was observed a single time. The rearrangement joins TRBV13 to TRBJ2-7; D unclear. Germline lookup yields CDR1 PRHDT and CDR2 FYEKMQ (reference sequence). The CDR3 runs to 14 residues. The V gene lost 1 base and the J gene lost 5 bases, with 12 bases spanning the gap. The CDR3 DNA follows: TGTGCCAGCAGCTTAGATTCGGAGCGAAACGAGCAGTACTTC. Amino acids: CASSLDSERNEQYF. The full variable domain, rest sourced from reference TRBV13 and TRBJ2-7, is AAGVIQSPRHLIKEKRETATLKCYPIPRHDTVYWYQQGPGQDPQFLISFYEKMQSDKGSIPDRFSAQQFSDYHSELNMSSLELGDSALYFCASSLDSERNEQYFGPGTRLTVT.

This clone rates as medium-sized. This chain uses TRBV4-2 with TRBJ2-1, with 11 bases aligning to TRBD2. Germline V gene lookup returns CDR1 LGHNA and CDR2 YNFKEQ. The CDR3 spans 15 residues. The ends lost 2 bases at V and 5 bases at J; junction bases unmatched: 2. The CDR3 sequence is CASSQLAGGNNEQFF. The CDR3 DNA is TGTGCCAGCAGCCAACTAGCGGGGGGAAACAATGAGCAGTTCTTC.

The chain combines TRBV6-5 with TRBJ1-2, with D uncertain. CDR3 length: 15 amino acids. V was shortened by 0 bases and J by 8 bases, with 16 bases between the two germline ends. CDR1 MNHEY and CDR2 SVGAGI come from the germline V gene. The CDR3 sequence: CASSYSKLEARGYTF. CDR3 nucleotides: TGTGCCAGCAGTTACTCGAAGTTGGAGGCAAGGGGCTACACCTTC.

The chain has TRBV21-1 and TRBJ1-1; TRBD1 is the table's D call, not checked against the DNA. TRBV21-1 counts as a pseudogene. This CDR3 has 17 residues. CDR3 loop: CASSKEAGRLMNTEAFF. The CDR3 nucleotides are TGTGCCAGCAGCAAAGAGGCAGGCCGCCTCATGAACACTGAAGCTTTCTTT.

The chain carries TRBV27 and TRBJ1-5, with TRBD1 matching over 9 bases. The CDR3 loop spans 15 amino acids. V lost 2 bases, J lost 4 bases, and 3 bases stayed unmatched. The germline CDR1 and CDR2 sequences are MNHEY and SMNVEV (reference sequence). The CDR3 DNA follows: TGTGCCAGCAGTTTAACAGGGGGCTCTAATCAGCCCCAGCATTTT. It codes for CASSLTGGSNQPQHF.

This clone was recorded a few times. CDR3 coding DNA: TGTGCCAGTAGTATCGGCCAGGGGATACACGAGCAGTACTTC. This gives the protein CASSIGQGIHEQYF. The rearrangement uses TRBV19 and TRBJ2-7, with D perhaps matching TRBD1 (6 bases). This CDR3 is built from 14 residues. Germline V CDR1 and CDR2: LNHDA, SQIVND (reference sequence). Trimming pared 3 bases from V and 5 bases from J, leaving 14 bases between.

The chain has TRBV6-1 and TRBJ2-7; no clear D. The germline gives CDR1 MNHNS, CDR2 SASEGT. This CDR3 region has 13 residues. V lost 5 bases to trimming and J lost 5 bases, with 13 bases between them. CDR3: CASSRTEKDEQYF. DNA for the CDR3: TGTGCCAGCAGTAGGACGGAGAAAGACGAGCAGTACTTC.

The chain recombines TRBV6-5 with TRBJ2-3, with 8 bases fitting TRBD2. J lost 5 bases, V lost 7 bases, and 8 bases had no gene match. Germline V CDR1 and CDR2: MNHEY, SVGAGI. The CDR3 length is 14 residues. DNA of the CDR3: TGTGCCAGCAAGCCCGTGGCGGGGGGAGATACGCAGTATTTT. This gives the protein CASKPVAGGDTQYF.

The gene calls are TRBV9 and TRBJ1-3, with D tentatively TRBD1 (5 bases). Germline CDR1 is SGDLS and CDR2 is YYNGEE. CDR3 length equals 15 residues. Deletions cut 5 bases from V and 0 bases from J, with 12 bases between. The CDR3 region is CASSDDRNSGNTIYF. CDR3 coding DNA: TGTGCCAGCAGTGACGACAGAAACTCTGGAAACACCATATATTTT. Full variable domain (outside the CDR3, taken from reference TRBV9 and TRBJ1-3): DSGVTQTPKHLITATGQRVTLRCSPRSGDLSVYWYQQSLDQGLQFLIQYYNGEERAKGNILERFSAQQFPDLHSELNLSSLELGDSALYFCASSDDRNSGNTIYFGEGSWLTVV.